These 9 T cell receptor beta chains were sequenced from one sample in a study of CD8 T cells in ankylosing spondylitis. TCRdb re-derived calls from the 5' RACE reads in MiXCR, one entry per CDR3 protein. This repertoire shows 150,000 to 200,000 distinct CDR3 sequences, around a sixth found once; its top ten account for roughly 4.5%. The source material was blood, either unsorted or a sorted T cell fraction (not recorded which). Receptor source: a male donor aged 5 to 30 with ankylosing spondylitis or in good health (not recorded which).

Ten or more counts support this clonotype. The chain is built from TRBV12-3 or TRBV12-4 and TRBJ2-5; TRBD2 might be the D (5 bases). V was clipped by 7 bases and J by 4 bases, with 16 bases between them. The CDR3 loop spans 14 amino acids. The CDR3 bases are TGTGCCAGCACCCCGAGCGGCACGGGAGAGACCCAGTACTTC. This gives the protein CASTPSGTGETQYF.

In its sample, this clonotype was seen many times. The chain links TRBV5-1 to TRBJ2-5; 7 positions agree with TRBD2. Germline V lookup: CDR1 SGHRS, CDR2 YFSETQ. Trimming removed 2 bases from V and 3 bases from J; junction bases left unmatched: 4. The length of the CDR3 is 14 residues. This CDR3 is CASSFASGEETQYF. In nucleotides, the CDR3 is TGCGCCAGCAGCTTCGCTAGCGGAGAAGAGACCCAGTACTTC.

This clonotype was seen many times. This chain connects TRBV5-1 to TRBJ2-2, with D tentatively TRBD2 (6 bases). V was pared by 4 bases and J by 5 bases, with 18 bases between. Germline CDR1 SGHRS, CDR2 YFSETQ. CDR3 length: 16 residues. CDR3 sequence (DNA): TGCGCCAGCAGCCCCGGCCGGAGGGGAGAGACCGGGGAGCTGTTTTTT. Protein product: CASSPGRRGETGELFF.

In its sample, this clonotype was seen many times. V gene TRBV12-3 or TRBV12-4 combines with J gene TRBJ2-3; 11 bases agree with TRBD2. CDR3 size: 18 residues. The junction had 9 bases not matched to a gene; V was cut back by 2 bases and J by 2 bases. For the CDR3, the DNA is TGTGCCAGCAGTTTATCGACAGGGACTAGCGGACCCACAGATACGCAGTATTTT. Its translation is CASSLSTGTSGPTDTQYF.

V is TRBV5-1 and J is TRBJ2-5; 8 bases map to TRBD2. This CDR3 spans 14 amino acids. The J segment lost 5 bases and the V segment lost 0 bases, leaving 3 bases of the junction unmatched. Germline CDR1 is SGHRS and CDR2 is YFSETQ. CDR3 coding DNA: TGCGCCAGCAGCTTGGCCGGGGGGGAGGAGACCCAGTACTTC. It yields the protein CASSLAGGEETQYF.

This chain uses TRBV13 with TRBJ1-2, with D maybe TRBD1 (5 bases). V was cut by 5 bases and J by 8 bases, with 21 bases left in between. CDR3 length: 15 amino acids. The germline gives CDR1 PRHDT, CDR2 FYEKMQ (reference sequence). The CDR3 is CASSLGTTGQRGYTF. CDR3 bases: TGTGCCAGCAGCCTCGGGACGACTGGGCAACGAGGCTACACCTTC.

This clonotype was counted many times. The genes are TRBV5-1 and TRBJ2-5, with 7 bases fitting TRBD2. Trimming at V came to 5 bases and at J to 0 bases, leaving 7 bases not matched to a gene. This CDR3 contains 15 residues. Germline loops: CDR1 SGHRS, CDR2 YFSETQ. CDR3 sequence reads: CASSQDGGYQETQYF. Written as DNA, the CDR3 is TGCGCCAGCAGTCAGGACGGGGGGTACCAAGAGACCCAGTACTTC.

The rearrangement links TRBV4-3 to TRBJ2-7; TRBD1 matches 7 bases. The CDR3 is 15 residues long. Germline V lookup: CDR1 LGHNA, CDR2 YSLEER. The ends lost 1 base at V and 0 bases at J; junction bases unmatched: 3. Here the CDR3 reads CASSQGTGDSYEQYF. As DNA, the CDR3 is TGCGCCAGCAGCCAAGGCACAGGGGACTCCTACGAGCAGTACTTC.

The table lists this clonotype with many counts. The CDR3 DNA follows: TGTGCTAGTGGTTTGGTCACAGATACGCAGTATTTT. This gives the protein CASGLVTDTQYF. The chain carries TRBV12-5 and TRBJ2-3; D remains ambiguous. The germline V gene has CDR1 LGHNT and CDR2 FRNRAP. V gave up 0 bases and J gave up 2 bases, with 0 bases separating them. The CDR3 is made up of 12 amino acids. The full variable domain, with the rest looked up from reference TRBV12-5 and TRBJ2-3, is DARVTQTPRHKVTEMGQEVTMRCQPILGHNTVFWYRQTMMQGLELLAYFRNRAPLDDSGMPKDRFSAEMPDATLATLKIQPSEPRDSAVYFCASGLVTDTQYFGPGTRLTVL.